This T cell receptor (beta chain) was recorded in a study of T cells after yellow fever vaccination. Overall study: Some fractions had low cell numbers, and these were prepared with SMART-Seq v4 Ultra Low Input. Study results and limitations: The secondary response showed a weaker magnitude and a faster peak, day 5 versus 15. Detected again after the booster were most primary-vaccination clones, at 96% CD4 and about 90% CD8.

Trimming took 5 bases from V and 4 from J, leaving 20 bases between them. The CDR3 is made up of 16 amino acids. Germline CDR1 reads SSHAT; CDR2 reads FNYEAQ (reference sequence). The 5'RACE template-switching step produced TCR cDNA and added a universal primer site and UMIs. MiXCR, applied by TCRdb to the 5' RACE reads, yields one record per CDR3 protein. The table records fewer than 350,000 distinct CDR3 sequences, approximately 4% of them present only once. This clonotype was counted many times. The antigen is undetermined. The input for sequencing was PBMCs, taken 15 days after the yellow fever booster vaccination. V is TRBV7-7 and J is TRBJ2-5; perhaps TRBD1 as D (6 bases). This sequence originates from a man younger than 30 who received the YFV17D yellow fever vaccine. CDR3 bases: TGTGCCAGCAGCCCCCTAGGGGGATTAGTTGGAGAGACCCAGTACTTC. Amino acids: CASSPLGGLVGETQYF.